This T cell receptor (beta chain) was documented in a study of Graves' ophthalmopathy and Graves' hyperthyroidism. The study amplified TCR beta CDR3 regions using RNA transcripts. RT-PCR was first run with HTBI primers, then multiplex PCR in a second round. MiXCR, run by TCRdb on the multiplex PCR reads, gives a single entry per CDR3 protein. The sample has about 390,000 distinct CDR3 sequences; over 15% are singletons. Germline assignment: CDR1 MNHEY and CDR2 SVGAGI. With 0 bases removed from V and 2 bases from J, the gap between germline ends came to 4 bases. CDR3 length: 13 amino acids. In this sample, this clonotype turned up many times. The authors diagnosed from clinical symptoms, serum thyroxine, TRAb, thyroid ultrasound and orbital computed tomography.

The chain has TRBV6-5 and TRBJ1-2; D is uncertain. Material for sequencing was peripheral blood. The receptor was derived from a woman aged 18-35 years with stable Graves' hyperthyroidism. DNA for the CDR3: TGTGCCAGCAGTTACTCCGAAAACTATGGCTACACCTTC. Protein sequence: CASSYSENYGYTF.